A single sample gave rise to the 2 T cell receptor beta chains below, sequenced in a study of human T cells and chemical hapten exposure. Regarding time point: pre-sensitization, week 0. The treatment here: therapeutic diphenylcyclopropenone sensitization with weekly scalp DPC. From the RACE reads, TCRdb called clonotypes with MiXCR, one entry per CDR3 protein. The data show 150,000 to 200,000 distinct CDR3 sequences, around 30% seen once. The input for sequencing was whole blood, taken in connection with sensitization to the hapten diphenylcyclopropenone (DPC). Receptors originate from a woman in her 30s with alopecia areata. Some clones in this sample may be carry-over from other donors' samples.

This clonotype was seen more than once but under ten times. This chain joins TRBV5-1 and TRBJ1-2, with a possible D match to TRBD1 (5 bases). Trimming shortened V by 1 base and J by 4 bases, and 11 bases separated the two germline ends. The CDR3 spans 14 residues. Germline-derived CDR1 and CDR2 are SGHRS and YFSETQ. In DNA form, the CDR3 reads TGCGCCAGCAGCTTGTTACCAGGGTCCTATGGCTACACCTTC. Translated, it gives CASSLLPGSYGYTF.

In regard to this clonotype: Because the CDR3's place on the DNA is in doubt, the DNA is left out and the CDR3 is given as listed by TCRdb. The CDR3: CASSFLAGAYNEQFF. This sequence joins TRBV12-3 or TRBV12-4 and TRBJ2-1; the table's D call TRBD1 went unverified against the DNA. The CDR3 extends over 15 residues, inclusive of both ends.